Presented here are 27 T cell receptor beta chains from one specimen sequenced in a study of immune heterogeneity within non-small cell lung tumors. With around 600 ng used per sample, the template was genomic DNA from bulk tumor. From each primary tumor, several far-apart biopsies were obtained during surgery. Curative surgery was performed on patients who had untreated, newly diagnosed non-small cell lung cancer. With 32 V and 13 J primers, multiplex PCR amplified the TCR beta CDR3. In TCRdb, the multiplex PCR reads were re-called with MiXCR into one record per CDR3 protein. The data show roughly 5,000 distinct CDR3 sequences, with 36% seen just once and roughly 30% held by the top ten. The sequencing sample was made of lung tumor tissue. These receptor sequences come from a woman aged 45 to 65 with non-small cell lung cancer.

This clonotype ranks as medium-sized. The chain links TRBV20-1 to TRBJ2-1; D possibly corresponds to TRBD2 (6 bases). The CDR3 has 14 amino acids. Germline lookup yields CDR1 DFQATT and CDR2 SNEGSKA (reference sequence). The V and J ends lost 3 bases and 0 bases respectively, with 9 bases between them. The CDR3 region is CSASGRNSYNEQFF. In DNA form, the CDR3 reads TGCAGTGCTAGCGGGAGAAACTCCTACAATGAGCAGTTCTTC.

This clonotype counts as medium-sized. The rearrangement joins TRBV11-3 to TRBJ1-1, with D unclear. V was shortened by 3 bases and J by 1 base, with 6 bases between the two germline ends. CDR3 length: 13 residues. Per the germline V gene, CDR1 is SGHNT and CDR2 is YENEEA. CDR3 residues: CASSFYSNTEAFF. The CDR3 region has the DNA TGTGCCAGCAGCTTCTATTCGAACACTGAAGCTTTCTTT. Full variable domain (outside the CDR3, taken from reference TRBV11-3 and TRBJ1-1): EAGVVQSPRYKIIEKKQPVAFWCNPISGHNTLYWYLQNLGQGPELLIRYENEEAVDDSQLPKDRFSAERLKGVDSTLKIQPAELGDSAVYLCASSFYSNTEAFFGQGTRLTVV.

This clonotype was seen a few times. It may be a read error: a sequence one base away is much more abundant. Written as DNA, the CDR3 is TGTGCCAGCAGCTTAGTCCGGGAGGGGGACAACGTCCTGACTTTC. Its translation is CASSLVREGDNVLTF. This sequence joins TRBV11-2 and TRBJ2-6; 8 bases align to TRBD2. Looked up from germline, CDR1 is SGHAT and CDR2 is FQNNGV. The CDR3 loop spans 15 amino acids.

This clonotype was counted many times. This rearrangement joins TRBV20-1 to TRBJ2-1, with D possibly being TRBD2 (6 bases). The CDR3 covers 14 residues. The V and J ends lost 5 bases and 2 bases respectively, with 13 bases between them. Germline V CDR1 and CDR2: DFQATT, SNEGSKA (reference sequence). The CDR3 protein is CSAEPSATYNEQFF. The CDR3 DNA follows: TGCAGTGCTGAGCCTAGCGCCACCTACAATGAGCAGTTCTTC.

The rearrangement links TRBV29-1 to TRBJ1-3; D ambiguous. Germline assignment: CDR1 SQVTM and CDR2 ANQGSEA. V lost 4 bases, J lost 7 bases, and 14 bases lay in between. This CDR3 comprises 13 residues. Here the CDR3 DNA reads TGCAGCGTTGGAACCGGGCCCACGAACACCATATATTTT. It yields the protein CSVGTGPTNTIYF.

This clonotype is medium-sized in the sample. The V gene is TRBV6-1, the J gene TRBJ1-2, with TRBD1 identical over 8 bases. V trimming: 3 bases; J trimming: 2 bases; junction bases outside the gene matches: 5. From germline, CDR1 is MNHNS and CDR2 SASEGT. There are 15 residues in the CDR3. The DNA for the CDR3 is TGTGCCAGCAGTGAGCAGACAGGGGTCAACTATGGCTACACCTTC. Translated, it gives CASSEQTGVNYGYTF.

This clonotype was observed many times. The gene calls are TRBV27 and TRBJ2-7; D unclear. CDR1 is MNHEY, CDR2 SMNVEV, per germline (reference sequence). The ends were cut back, 3 bases at V and 2 bases at J, with 11 bases in the middle. The CDR3 has 14 amino acids. The CDR3 is CASSFGPVPYEQYF. The CDR3 bases are TGTGCCAGCAGTTTCGGCCCTGTGCCCTACGAGCAGTACTTC.

By share of the sample, this clonotype is medium-sized. This chain joins TRBV15 and TRBJ1-1; 9 bases align to TRBD1. The CDR3 loop spans 18 amino acids. V shed 2 bases and J 3 bases; nucleotides not matched to a gene: 13. Germline values: CDR1 LNHNV, CDR2 YYDKDF (reference sequence). The CDR3 region has the DNA TGTGCCACCAGCAGACGAATACAGGGGGCCCTTTCCGACACTGAAGCTTTCTTT. Translated: CATSRRIQGALSDTEAFF.

This clonotype is medium-sized in the sample. This chain links TRBV6-1 with TRBJ2-1; possible D gene TRBD2, 5 bases. Trimming shortened V by 7 bases and J by 0 bases, and 13 bases separated the two germline ends. Germline CDR1 reads MNHNS; CDR2 reads SASEGT. This CDR3 has 15 amino acids. The CDR3 reads CASTPWESSYNEQFF. The DNA of the CDR3 is TGTGCCAGCACCCCCTGGGAGAGCTCCTACAATGAGCAGTTCTTC.

This clonotype was detected many times. This chain connects TRBV12-3 or TRBV12-4 to TRBJ1-5; no firm D call. Trimming shortened V by 2 bases and J by 2 bases, and 13 bases separated the two germline ends. The CDR3 extends over 16 amino acids. The CDR3 reads CASSLSRAGGNQPQHF. The DNA of the CDR3 is TGTGCCAGCAGTTTAAGCCGGGCCGGGGGCAATCAGCCCCAGCATTTT.

Many counts were recorded for this clonotype. The chain joins TRBV19 to TRBJ2-1, with 7 bases identical to TRBD2. The trim removed 4 bases at V and 4 bases at J, leaving 4 bases unmatched. Germline values: CDR1 LNHDA, CDR2 SQIVND (reference sequence). There are 14 residues in the CDR3. Here the CDR3 DNA reads TGTGCCAGTAGTAGGGGACTAAAATACAATGAGCAGTTCTTC. As protein: CASSRGLKYNEQFF.

By sample share, this clonotype is medium-sized. The rearrangement uses TRBV19 and TRBJ1-1; D might be TRBD1 (6 bases). This CDR3 is 14 amino acids long. V dropped 8 bases and J dropped 0 bases, with 13 bases sitting between them. Germline V gene lookup returns CDR1 LNHDA and CDR2 SQIVND (reference sequence). Here the CDR3 reads CASARGEVNTEAFF. Written as DNA, the CDR3 is TGTGCCAGTGCAAGGGGGGAAGTGAACACTGAAGCTTTCTTT.

In its sample, this clonotype ranks as medium-sized. CDR3 coding DNA: TGCAGTGCTCCCCTAACTAGCGGGGGGGACCAAGAGACCCAGTACTTC. This codes for CSAPLTSGGDQETQYF. V gene TRBV20-1 combines with J gene TRBJ2-5, with 13 bases lining up with TRBD2. After removal of 5 bases from V and 0 bases from J, the junction contained 6 bases not matched to a gene. Per germline, CDR1 DFQATT and CDR2 SNEGSKA (reference sequence). CDR3 length: 16 amino acids.

In this sample, this clonotype turned up many times. The chain couples TRBV9 to TRBJ2-2; the D gene is possibly TRBD1 (5 bases). Trimming removed 4 bases from V and 4 bases from J, with 17 bases in between. Germline V lookup: CDR1 SGDLS, CDR2 YYNGEE. This CDR3 comprises 16 residues. CDR3 residues: CASSPGVGASTGELFF. CDR3 bases: TGTGCCAGCAGCCCTGGGGTAGGGGCGTCCACCGGGGAGCTGTTTTTT. Complete variable domain (other parts from reference TRBV9 and TRBJ2-2): DSGVTQTPKHLITATGQRVTLRCSPRSGDLSVYWYQQSLDQGLQFLIQYYNGEERAKGNILERFSAQQFPDLHSELNLSSLELGDSALYFCASSPGVGASTGELFFGEGSRLTVL.

This rearrangement joins TRBV19 to TRBJ2-3; D is unresolved. The J call could be wrong; TRBJ2-1 is a better fit for the DNA end. CDR3 length: 14 residues. Germline-derived CDR1 and CDR2 are LNHDA and SQIVND (reference sequence). The CDR3 coding sequence is TGTGCCAGTAGTATAGAGGGCCGATACAATGAGCAGTTCTTC. Its protein product is CASSIEGRYNEQFF.

The rearrangement links TRBV28 to TRBJ2-1, with D hard to call. Germline V gene lookup returns CDR1 MDHEN and CDR2 SYDVKM. This CDR3 region has 15 residues. V was shortened by 1 base and J by 8 bases, with 15 bases between the two germline ends. The CDR3 reads CASSLFQTRHYEQFF. For the CDR3, the DNA is TGTGCCAGCAGTTTATTCCAGACCCGGCACTATGAGCAGTTCTTC. Variable domain in full (rest from reference TRBV28 and TRBJ2-1): DVKVTQSSRYLVKRTGEKVFLECVQDMDHENMFWYRQDPGLGLRLIYFSYDVKMKEKGDIPEGYSVSREKKERFSLILESASTNQTSMYLCASSLFQTRHYEQFFGPGTRLTVL.

The sample holds many counts of this clonotype. The genes are TRBV19 and TRBJ2-3; D possibly corresponds to TRBD2 (6 bases). CDR3 length equals 13 residues. CDR1 and CDR2 (germline): LNHDA, SQIVND (reference sequence). V lost 10 bases and J lost 2, with 13 bases in between. CDR3 nucleotides: TGTGCCACCCGGAGGGAAGACACAGATACGCAGTATTTT. Its translation is CATRREDTDTQYF.

This clonotype is medium-sized in the sample. The CDR3, as DNA: TGTGCCAGCAGCCCGACGGACAGCACTGGAAACACCATATATTTT. Translating it yields CASSPTDSTGNTIYF. The chain uses TRBV5-5 and TRBJ1-3, with D maybe TRBD1 (6 bases). V was pared by 4 bases and J by 2 bases, with 13 bases between. The germline CDR1 and CDR2 sequences are SGHKS and YYEKEE (reference sequence). CDR3 length equals 15 residues.

The CDR3 sequence is CSALGGGEQFF. The CDR3 DNA reads TGCAGTGCTCTCGGGGGCGGTGAGCAGTTCTTC. The chain is built from TRBV20-1 and TRBJ2-1; D is perhaps TRBD1 or TRBD2 (6 bases each). This CDR3 is built from 11 residues. V was pared by 5 bases and J by 9 bases, with 11 bases between. From germline, CDR1 is DFQATT and CDR2 SNEGSKA (reference sequence).

On this clonotype itself: A much larger clone lies a single base off, so this may be a read error. This chain joins TRBV9 and TRBJ1-2, with a weak D call TRBD1 (5 bases). Germline V gives CDR1 SGDLS, CDR2 YYNGEE. This CDR3 contains 13 residues. Trimming removed 7 bases at V and 10 bases at J, with 20 bases between. Here the CDR3 reads CASSPTPREVYTF. The CDR3 bases are TGTGCCAGCTCACCGACCCCCAGGGAAGTCTACACCTTC.

This clonotype is judged medium-sized (0.01 to 0.1%). The chain is built from TRBV2 and TRBJ1-1; the D is unclear. The germline gives CDR1 SNHLY, CDR2 FYNNEI. The CDR3 runs to 14 residues. The V end lost 5 bases, the J end lost 0 bases, and 10 bases lay between the germline ends. CDR3 DNA: TGTGCCAGCAGTCCGGACGGCTTGAACACTGAAGCTTTCTTT. Translated: CASSPDGLNTEAFF.

The rearrangement uses TRBV4-1 and TRBJ2-1; 7 bases match TRBD2. The CDR3 is 15 amino acids. V dropped 0 bases and J dropped 2; count of bases not matched to a gene: 1. Germline lookup yields CDR1 MGHRA and CDR2 YSYEKL. The CDR3 nucleotides are TGCGCCAGCAGCCAAGAGGGGGGGGCCTACAATGAGCAGTTCTTC. Its protein is CASSQEGGAYNEQFF.

As concerns this clonotype: It may be a read error: a sequence one base away is much more abundant. This chain connects TRBV6-2 or TRBV6-3 to TRBJ1-1, with 9 bases lining up with TRBD1. The CDR3 loop spans 14 amino acids. Germline loops: CDR1 MNHEY, CDR2 SVGEGT. Trimming took 10 bases from V and 3 from J; bases not matched to a gene: 9. CDR3 sequence reads: CATLRGDRDTEAFF. In DNA form, the CDR3 reads TGTGCCACCCTTCGGGGGGACAGGGACACTGAAGCTTTCTTT.

The chain has TRBV6-9 and TRBJ2-7, with D possibly TRBD1 on 7 matching bases. Germline V gene sequence: CDR1 MNHGY, CDR2 SVAAGI. Trimming pared 4 bases from V and 1 base from J, leaving 11 bases between. The CDR3 contains 14 residues. CDR3 DNA sequence: TGTGCCAGCAGTTCGCGGGACAGATCCTACGAGCAGTACTTC. Its protein is CASSSRDRSYEQYF.

V is TRBV12-3 or TRBV12-4 and J is TRBJ1-2; maybe TRBD1 (5 bases). This CDR3 comprises 15 residues. V was cut by 1 base and J by 5 bases, with 14 bases left in between. The DNA of the CDR3 is TGTGCCAGCAGTTTAGATCGGGGGATGCCTTATGGCTACACCTTC. Protein sequence: CASSLDRGMPYGYTF.

This clonotype is medium-sized (0.01 to 0.1%) in the sample. The genes are TRBV29-1 and TRBJ2-7; 8 bases fit TRBD1. There are 14 residues in the CDR3. Germline loops: CDR1 SQVTM, CDR2 ANQGSEA. The V gene end was trimmed by 2 bases and the J gene end by 3 bases; junction bases not matched to a gene: 6. The CDR3 DNA is TGCAGCGTTGAAACCGGGACAGGAAACTACGAGCAGTACTTC. Translated, it gives CSVETGTGNYEQYF.

V is TRBV6-2 or TRBV6-3 and J is TRBJ1-5, with D hard to call. Looked up from germline, CDR1 is MNHEY and CDR2 is SVGEGT. This CDR3 is 14 amino acids long. Trimming pared 5 bases from V and 2 bases from J, leaving 10 bases between. The CDR3 nucleotides read TGTGCCAGCAGTGTACACGGGGGCAATCAGCCCCAGCATTTT. It yields the protein CASSVHGGNQPQHF.